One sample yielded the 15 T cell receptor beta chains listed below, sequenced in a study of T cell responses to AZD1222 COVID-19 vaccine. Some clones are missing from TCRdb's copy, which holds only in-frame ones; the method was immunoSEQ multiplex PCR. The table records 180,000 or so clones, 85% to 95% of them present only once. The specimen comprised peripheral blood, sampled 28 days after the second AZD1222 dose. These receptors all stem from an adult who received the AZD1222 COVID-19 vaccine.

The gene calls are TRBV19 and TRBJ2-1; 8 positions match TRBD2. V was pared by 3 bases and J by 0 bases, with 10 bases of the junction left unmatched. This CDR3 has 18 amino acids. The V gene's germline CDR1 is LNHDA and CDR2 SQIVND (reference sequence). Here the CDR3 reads CASSIEGPSGYSYNEQFF. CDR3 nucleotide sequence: TGTGCCAGTAGTATCGAGGGCCCTAGCGGGTACTCCTACAATGAGCAGTTCTTC.

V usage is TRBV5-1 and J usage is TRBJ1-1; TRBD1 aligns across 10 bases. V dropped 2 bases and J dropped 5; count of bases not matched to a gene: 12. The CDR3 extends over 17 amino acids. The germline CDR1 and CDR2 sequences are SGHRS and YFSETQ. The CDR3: CASSFSETGGAGTEAFF. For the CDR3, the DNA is TGCGCCAGCAGCTTTTCGGAGACAGGGGGCGCGGGTACTGAAGCTTTCTTT.

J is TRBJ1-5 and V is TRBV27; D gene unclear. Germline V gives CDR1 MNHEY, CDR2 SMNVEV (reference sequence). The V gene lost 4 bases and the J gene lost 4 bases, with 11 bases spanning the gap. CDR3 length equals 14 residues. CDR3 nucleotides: TGTGCCAGCAGTTATGCGGGTGTAAATCAGCCCCAGCATTTT. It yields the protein CASSYAGVNQPQHF.

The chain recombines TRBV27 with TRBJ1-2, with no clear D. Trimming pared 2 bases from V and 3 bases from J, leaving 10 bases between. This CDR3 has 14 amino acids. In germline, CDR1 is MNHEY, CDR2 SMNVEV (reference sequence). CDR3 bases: TGTGCCAGCAGTTTACGGGCAGAGGACTATGGCTACACCTTC. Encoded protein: CASSLRAEDYGYTF.

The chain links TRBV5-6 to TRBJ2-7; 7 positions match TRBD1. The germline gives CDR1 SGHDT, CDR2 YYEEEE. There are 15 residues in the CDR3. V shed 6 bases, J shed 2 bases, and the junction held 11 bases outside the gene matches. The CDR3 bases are TGTGCCAGCAAGCTCCGGGACAGTTCCCCCTACGAGCAGTACTTC. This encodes CASKLRDSSPYEQYF.

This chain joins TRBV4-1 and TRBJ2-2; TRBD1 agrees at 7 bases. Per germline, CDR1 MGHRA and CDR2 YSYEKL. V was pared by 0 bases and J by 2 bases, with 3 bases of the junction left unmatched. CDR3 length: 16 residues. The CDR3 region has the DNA TGCGCCAGCAGCCAAGAGGGGACAGACAACACCGGGGAGCTGTTTTTT. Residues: CASSQEGTDNTGELFF.

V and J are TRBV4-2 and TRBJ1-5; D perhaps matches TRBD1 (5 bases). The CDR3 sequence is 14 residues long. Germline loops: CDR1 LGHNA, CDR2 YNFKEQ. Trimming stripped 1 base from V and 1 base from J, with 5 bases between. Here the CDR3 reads CASSQGDSNQPQHF. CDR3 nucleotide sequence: TGTGCCAGCAGCCAAGGGGACAGCAATCAGCCCCAGCATTTT.

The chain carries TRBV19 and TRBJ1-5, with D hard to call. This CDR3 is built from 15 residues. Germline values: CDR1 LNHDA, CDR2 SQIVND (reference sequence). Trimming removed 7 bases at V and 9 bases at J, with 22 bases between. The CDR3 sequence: CASKEDGPYGWPQHF. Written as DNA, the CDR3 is TGTGCCAGTAAGGAAGACGGGCCTTACGGTTGGCCCCAGCATTTT.

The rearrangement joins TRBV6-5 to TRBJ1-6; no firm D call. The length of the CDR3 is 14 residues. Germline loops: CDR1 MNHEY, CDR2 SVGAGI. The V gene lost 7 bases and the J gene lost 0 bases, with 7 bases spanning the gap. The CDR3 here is CASKLSSYNSPLHF. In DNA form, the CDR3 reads TGTGCCAGCAAATTGTCCTCCTATAATTCACCCCTCCACTTT.

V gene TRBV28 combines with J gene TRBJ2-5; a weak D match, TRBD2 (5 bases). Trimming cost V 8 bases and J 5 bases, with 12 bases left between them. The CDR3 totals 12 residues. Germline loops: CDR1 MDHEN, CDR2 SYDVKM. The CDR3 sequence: CASGGTGETQYF. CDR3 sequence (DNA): TGTGCCAGCGGCGGCACGGGGGAGACCCAGTACTTC.

Here the CDR3 DNA reads TGTGCCAGCAGCTTAGCCCCGAGCTCAAAATATAATTCACCCCTCCACTTT. Its translation is CASSLAPSSKYNSPLHF. This chain connects TRBV7-2 to TRBJ1-6; D is undetermined. Germline V gene sequence: CDR1 SGHTA, CDR2 FQGNSA. This CDR3 has 17 amino acids. The germline V and J ends were trimmed by 0 bases and 4 bases, with 13 bases remaining between them.

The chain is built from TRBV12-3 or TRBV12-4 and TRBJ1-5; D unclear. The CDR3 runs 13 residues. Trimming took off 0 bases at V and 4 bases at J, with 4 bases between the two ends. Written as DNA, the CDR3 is TGTGCCAGCAGTTTAGCCACTAATCAGCCCCAGCATTTT. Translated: CASSLATNQPQHF.

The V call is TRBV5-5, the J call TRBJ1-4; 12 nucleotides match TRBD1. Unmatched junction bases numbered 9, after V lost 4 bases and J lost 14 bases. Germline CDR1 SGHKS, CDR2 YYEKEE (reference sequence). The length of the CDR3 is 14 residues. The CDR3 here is CASSPGTGGRWLFF. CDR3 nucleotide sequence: TGTGCCAGCAGCCCGGGGACAGGGGGCCGGTGGCTGTTTTTT.

CDR3 sequence (DNA): TGCAGCGTTGGCGGGGGACTAGCGGGCGTAAATGAGCAGTTCTTC. It specifies CSVGGGLAGVNEQFF. The rearrangement joins TRBV29-1 to TRBJ2-1; 12 positions match TRBD2. The germline CDR1 and CDR2 sequences are SQVTM and ANQGSEA. CDR3 length: 15 amino acids. Trimming at V came to 4 bases and at J to 7 bases, leaving 8 bases not matched to a gene.

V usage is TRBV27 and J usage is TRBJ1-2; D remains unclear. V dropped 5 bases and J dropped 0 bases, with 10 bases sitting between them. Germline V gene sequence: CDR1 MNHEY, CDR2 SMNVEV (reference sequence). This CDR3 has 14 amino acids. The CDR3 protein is CASSLRPSNYGYTF. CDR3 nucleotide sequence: TGTGCCAGCAGTCTACGACCCTCTAACTATGGCTACACCTTC.